This TCR beta chain appears in the sequencing data of a study of CD8 T cells in ankylosing spondylitis. The CDR3 is 16 amino acids. In germline, CDR1 is DFQATT, CDR2 SNEGSKA (reference sequence). V was pared by 1 base and J by 1 base, with 0 bases of the junction left unmatched. TCRdb re-derived calls from the 5' RACE reads in MiXCR, one entry per CDR3 protein. Counted here are a few hundred thousand distinct CDR3 sequences, 20% occurring once; the ten biggest clones make up 7.8%. This TCR derives from a male donor with ankylosing spondylitis or in good health (not recorded which). The chain has TRBV20-1 and TRBJ2-1; 14 bases are shared with TRBD2. The sample taken for sequencing was blood, either unsorted or a sorted T cell fraction (not recorded which). The CDR3, as DNA: TGCAGTGCTAGAGGGACTAGCGGGAGGTCCTACAATGAGCAGTTCTTC. This encodes CSARGTSGRSYNEQFF.